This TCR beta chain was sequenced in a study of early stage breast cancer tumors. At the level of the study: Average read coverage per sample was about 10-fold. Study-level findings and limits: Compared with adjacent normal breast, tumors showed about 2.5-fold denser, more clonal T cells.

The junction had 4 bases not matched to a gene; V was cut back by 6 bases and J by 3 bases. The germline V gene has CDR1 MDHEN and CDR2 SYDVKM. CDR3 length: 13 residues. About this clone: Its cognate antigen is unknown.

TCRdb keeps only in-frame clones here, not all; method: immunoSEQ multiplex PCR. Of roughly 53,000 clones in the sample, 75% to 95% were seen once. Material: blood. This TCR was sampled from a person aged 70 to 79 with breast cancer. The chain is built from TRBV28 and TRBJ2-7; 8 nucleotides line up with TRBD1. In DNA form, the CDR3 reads TGTGCCAGCAGCCTGGACAGGGACTACGAGCAGTACTTC. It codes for CASSLDRDYEQYF.